Below are 8 T cell receptor beta chains sequenced from a single sample in a study of human T cells and chemical hapten exposure. Sample time point: patch test 3, about 24 weeks after DPC sensitization. Treatment reported: therapeutic diphenylcyclopropenone sensitization with weekly scalp DPC. MiXCR was run by TCRdb on the RACE reads, yielding one entry per CDR3 protein. The profile shows over 70,000 distinct CDR3 sequences, roughly 10% of them singletons. The source was whole blood, collected in connection with sensitization to the hapten diphenylcyclopropenone (DPC). The origin of the receptors is a woman aged 25 to 39 with alopecia areata. Some clones in this sample may be carry-over from other donors' samples.

This chain links TRBV6-1 with TRBJ2-3; 8 nucleotides agree with TRBD1. With V trimmed by 5 bases and J by 1 base, 5 bases remained unmatched. Germline loops: CDR1 MNHNS, CDR2 SASEGT. The CDR3 runs to 15 residues. The CDR3 sequence: CASSIRGRGTDTQYF. The CDR3 nucleotides read TGTGCCAGCAGTATCAGGGGGCGAGGCACAGATACGCAGTATTTT.

This clonotype showed up just a few times. The chain couples TRBV6-5 to TRBJ2-3; the D is unclear. Between the trimmed V and J ends, which lost 4 bases and 3 bases, there was a span of 17 bases. Germline V gene lookup returns CDR1 MNHEY and CDR2 SVGAGI. This CDR3 has 16 amino acids. CDR3 amino acids: CASSSRGSFGTDTQYF. In DNA form, the CDR3 reads TGTGCCAGCAGTTCCCGTGGTAGCTTCGGGACAGATACGCAGTATTTT.

This clonotype is termed large (0.1 to 1%). The rearrangement uses TRBV11-2 and TRBJ2-7; D is uncertain. The CDR3 sequence is 13 residues long. Germline CDR1 reads SGHAT; CDR2 reads FQNNGV. V lost 2 bases and J 5 bases, leaving 10 bases between the germline ends. CDR3 nucleotides: TGTGCCAGCAGCTTATGGCTAGAGCACGAGCAGTACTTC. Its protein product is CASSLWLEHEQYF.

The rearrangement links TRBV6-6 to TRBJ2-5; D is undetermined. The CDR3 runs 11 residues. The germline V and J ends were trimmed by 6 bases and 5 bases, with 7 bases remaining between them. Germline assignment: CDR1 MNHNY and CDR2 SVGAGI (reference sequence). The CDR3 bases are TGTGCCAGCAGATTTATGGAGACCCAGTACTTC. Translating gives CASRFMETQYF.

The chain is built from TRBV7-9 and TRBJ2-5; 9 nucleotides line up with TRBD1. Per the germline V gene, CDR1 is SEHNR and CDR2 is FQNEAQ (reference sequence). The CDR3 is 17 residues long. With 5 bases clipped from V and 5 bases from J, the junction kept 15 bases outside the gene matches. The CDR3: CASSPGMYRGRMETQYF. In nucleotides, the CDR3 is TGTGCCAGCAGCCCTGGAATGTACAGGGGGCGAATGGAGACCCAGTACTTC.

The chain combines TRBV7-2 with TRBJ2-7; TRBD1 might be the D (6 bases). The CDR3 consists of 18 residues. The V gene lost 3 bases and the J gene lost 4 bases, with 25 bases spanning the gap. Germline V lookup: CDR1 SGHTA, CDR2 FQGNSA. The DNA for the CDR3 is TGTGCCAGCAGCTTGGGGGAAAAATCGGGACATAGTGATTACGAGCAGTACTTC. It translates to CASSLGEKSGHSDYEQYF.

Ten or more counts support this clonotype. The genes are TRBV28 and TRBJ1-4, with D perhaps TRBD1 (6 bases). The germline V gene has CDR1 MDHEN and CDR2 SYDVKM. Trimming pared 8 bases from V and 4 bases from J, leaving 11 bases between. This CDR3 comprises 13 residues. This chain's CDR3 is CASLGHNNEKLFF. The CDR3 DNA follows: TGTGCCAGCCTGGGACACAATAATGAAAAACTGTTTTTT.

This clonotype came up many times. This sequence joins TRBV20-1 and TRBJ2-7; no firm D call. The CDR3 runs 14 residues. Germline V gene lookup returns CDR1 DFQATT and CDR2 SNEGSKA (reference sequence). The ends were cut back, 1 base at V and 0 bases at J, with 10 bases in the middle. The CDR3 reads CSARGQHSSYEQYV. The CDR3 nucleotides read TGCAGTGCTAGAGGGCAGCATTCCTCCTACGAGCAGTACGTC.